Sequencing of this T cell receptor beta chain was carried out in a study of blood T cell repertoires in COVID-19. Study-level information: The United States, Italy and Spain provided the acute and convalescent COVID-19 samples.

Produced via immunoSEQ multiplex PCR; TCRdb's table is partial and in-frame only. The sample includes 70,000 to 90,000 clones, 84% of them seen just once. This CDR3 spans 17 amino acids. CDR1 is SGDLS and CDR2 is YYNGEE in the germline V gene. V shed 0 bases, J shed 2 bases, and the junction held 10 bases outside the gene matches. The sequencing input was peripheral blood. The rearrangement uses TRBV9 and TRBJ2-7; 8 bases agree with TRBD2. This TCR was recovered from a human donor in a cohort sampled during active COVID-19. CDR3 in amino acids: CASSVAGGGGGPYEQYF. As DNA, the CDR3 is TGTGCCAGCAGCGTAGCCGGGGGGGGTGGCGGTCCCTACGAGCAGTACTTC.